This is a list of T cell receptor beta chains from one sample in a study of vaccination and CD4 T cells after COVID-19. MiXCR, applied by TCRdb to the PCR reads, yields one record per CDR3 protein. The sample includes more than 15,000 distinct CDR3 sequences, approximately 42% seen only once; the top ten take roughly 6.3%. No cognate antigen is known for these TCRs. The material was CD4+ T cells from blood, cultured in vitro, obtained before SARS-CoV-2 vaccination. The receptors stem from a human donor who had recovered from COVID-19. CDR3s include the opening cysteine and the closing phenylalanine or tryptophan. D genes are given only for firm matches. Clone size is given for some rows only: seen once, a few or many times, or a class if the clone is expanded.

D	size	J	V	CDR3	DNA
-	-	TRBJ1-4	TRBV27	CASSFRTAGEKLFF	TGTGCCAGCAGCTTCCGGACAGCCGGGGAAAAACTGTTTTTT
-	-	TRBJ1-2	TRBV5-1	CASSLVGQWQDDGYTF	TGCGCCAGCAGCTTGGTGGGCCAATGGCAGGACGATGGCTACACCTTC
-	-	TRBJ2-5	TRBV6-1	CASRAEQETQYF	TGTGCCAGCAGGGCGGAGCAAGAGACCCAGTACTTC
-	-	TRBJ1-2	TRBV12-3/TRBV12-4	CASSPRRRGYGYTF	TGTGCCAGCAGCCCTCGGAGGAGGGGCTATGGCTACACCTTC
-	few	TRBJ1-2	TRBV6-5	CASSYLVEAGGYTF	TGTGCCAGCAGTTATCTCGTGGAGGCGGGAGGCTACACCTTC
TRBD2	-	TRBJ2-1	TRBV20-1	CSARSSGAENEQFF	TGCAGTGCTAGGTCTAGCGGGGCCGAGAATGAGCAGTTCTTC
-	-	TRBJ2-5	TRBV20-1	CSAGEGTHETQYF	TGCAGTGCTGGGGAGGGGACACATGAGACCCAGTACTTC
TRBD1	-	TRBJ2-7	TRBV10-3	CAITDLQGAQGAEQYF	TGTGCCATCACTGACCTACAGGGGGCGCAAGGTGCCGAGCAGTACTTC
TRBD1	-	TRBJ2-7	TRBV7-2	CASSQDLRTGYYEQYF	TGCGCCAGCAGCCAAGACCTACGGACAGGGTATTACGAGCAGTACTTC
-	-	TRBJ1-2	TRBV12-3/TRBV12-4	CASSLSGWDGYTF	TGTGCCAGCAGTTTATCCGGTTGGGATGGCTACACCTTC
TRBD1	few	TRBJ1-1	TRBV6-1	CASRTGVTEAFF	TGTGCCAGCAGGACAGGGGTAACTGAAGCTTTCTTT
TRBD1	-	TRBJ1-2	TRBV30	CARAKRGLGNYGYTF	TGTGCCAGGGCTAAAAGGGGGCTCGGGAACTATGGCTACACCTTC
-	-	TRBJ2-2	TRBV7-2	CASSETGLNTGELFF	TGTGCCAGCAGCGAAACGGGACTCAACACCGGGGAGCTGTTTTTT
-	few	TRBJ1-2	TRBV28	CASSLLRAGVSSYGYTF	TGTGCCAGCAGTTTATTAAGAGCTGGGGTTTCTAGCTATGGCTACACCTTC
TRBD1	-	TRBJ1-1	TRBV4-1	CASSSGTGKANTEAFF	TGCGCCAGCAGCTCCGGGACAGGGAAGGCGAACACTGAAGCTTTCTTT
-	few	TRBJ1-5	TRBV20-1	CSLGLSNQPQHF	TGCTCCCTGGGACTTAGCAATCAGCCCCAGCATTTT
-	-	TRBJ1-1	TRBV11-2	CASSLVGGWTEAFF	TGTGCCAGCAGCTTAGTGGGGGGGTGGACTGAAGCTTTCTTT
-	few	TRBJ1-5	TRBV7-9	CASSLSRQALYSNQPQHF	TGTGCCAGCAGCTTATCCAGGCAAGCCCTATATAGCAATCAGCCCCAGCATTTT
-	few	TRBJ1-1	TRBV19	CASSILSGTTEAFF	TGTGCCAGTAGTATATTGTCGGGGACCACTGAAGCTTTCTTT
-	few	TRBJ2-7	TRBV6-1	CASSEGHRDYEQYF	TGTGCCAGCAGTGAAGGGCACCGCGACTACGAGCAGTACTTC
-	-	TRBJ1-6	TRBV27	CASSFPGGESPLHF	TGTGCCAGCAGTTTTCCGGGGGGCGAGTCACCCCTCCACTTT
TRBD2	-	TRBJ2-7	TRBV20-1	CSGRAGGLYEQYF	TGCAGTGGCCGCGCGGGAGGGCTCTACGAGCAGTACTTC
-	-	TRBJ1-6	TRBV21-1	CASSGRGGRGGNSPLHF	TGTGCCAGCAGCGGGAGGGGGGGCCGAGGGGGGAATTCACCCCTCCACTTT
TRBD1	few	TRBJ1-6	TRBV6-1	CASGRGQPNSPLHF	TGTGCCAGCGGACGGGGACAGCCTAATTCACCCCTCCACTTT
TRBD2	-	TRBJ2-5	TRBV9	CASSPYGLAGGRGKETQYF	TGTGCCAGCAGCCCCTACGGACTAGCGGGGGGGCGAGGAAAAGAGACCCAGTACTTC
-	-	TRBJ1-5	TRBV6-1	CASSEARPAKTSNQPQHF	TGTGCCAGCAGTGAAGCAAGACCCGCGAAGACTAGCAATCAGCCCCAGCATTTT
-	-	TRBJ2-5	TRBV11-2	CASSPRSGSRGETQYF	TGTGCCAGCAGCCCCCGGAGCGGTTCCCGAGGGGAGACCCAGTACTTC
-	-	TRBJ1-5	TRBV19	CASSVVDNSNQPQHF	TGTGCCAGTAGTGTAGTTGATAATAGCAATCAGCCCCAGCATTTT
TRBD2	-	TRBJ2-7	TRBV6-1	CASSTGGPMANEQYF	TGTGCCAGCAGTACGGGGGGTCCTATGGCCAACGAGCAGTACTTC
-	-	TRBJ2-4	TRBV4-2	CASSQGSGEYIQYF	TGTGCCAGCAGCCAAGGTTCAGGGGAATACATTCAGTACTTC
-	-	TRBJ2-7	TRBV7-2	CASSLRHLSYEQYF	TGTGCCAGCAGCCTCCGACACCTCTCCTACGAGCAGTACTTC
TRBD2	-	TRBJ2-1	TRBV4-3	CASSQVGRVEQFF	TGCGCCAGCAGCCAAGTCGGGAGGGTTGAGCAGTTCTTC